The clone carrying this TCR beta chain was found a few times. Its antigen is still unknown. The germline V gene has CDR1 WNHNN and CDR2 SYGVQD (reference sequence). V was clipped by 4 bases and J by 4 bases, with 16 bases between them. The CDR3 extends over 15 amino acids. RNA transcripts served as the template for amplifying TCR beta CDR3 regions. First-round RT-PCR targeting the TCR CDR3 was performed with the HTBI primer set. TCRdb re-derived calls from the multiplex PCR reads in MiXCR, one entry per CDR3 protein. Among some 570,000 distinct CDR3 sequences listed, over 15% were seen once. These data come from a study of T cells in Graves' hyperthyroidism and ophthalmopathy. Study context: Prior to any treatment, at the point of initial diagnosis, peripheral blood was collected. General study points: Among clonotypes expanded in thyroid above 0.001, most were also found in blood.

Ophthalmopathy patients all had a Clinical Activity Score of at least 3, a NOSPECS grade of at least 4 and disease under 3 months old. The receptor's source is a woman aged 18-35 years with Graves' ophthalmopathy. This chain uses TRBV10-1 with TRBJ1-1, with D maybe TRBD1 (6 bases). The sequencing sample was made of blood. This chain's CDR3 is CASSGPQGMVTEAFF. As DNA, the CDR3 is TGCGCCAGCAGTGGGCCACAGGGTATGGTCACTGAAGCTTTCTTT.